These 17 T cell receptor beta chains were sequenced from one sample in a study of graft-versus-host responses after intestinal transplantation (dated by TCRdb to the early 2020s). The library was made by the immunoSEQ multiplex PCR assay. The immuneACCESS repertoire file appears here via TCRdb, limited to in-frame rearrangements. These files lack a portion of the clones; in checked studies, under half of the deficit traces to unresolved V genes, and the cause of the others is not known. The sample table records over 85,000 clones; 80% to 95% of these occur just once. The ten top clones hold roughly 0.49% of the sample. The sample's time point label is to be understood as: cells obtained before transplantation from donor or recipient. No cognate antigen is known for these TCRs. The sample here was unstimulated CD8+ T cells sorted from spleen or lymph node cells, taken before intestinal transplant. The origin of the receptors is a human donor who received an intestinal transplant.

This sequence joins TRBV19 and TRBJ1-2, with 9 bases aligning to TRBD1. The V gene end was trimmed by 10 bases and the J gene end by 4 bases; junction bases not matched to a gene: 7. This CDR3 is 13 amino acids long. The V gene's germline CDR1 is LNHDA and CDR2 SQIVND (reference sequence). This CDR3 reads CATLGTGIYGYTF. The CDR3, as DNA: TGTGCCACCCTAGGGACAGGGATCTATGGCTACACCTTC.

This chain joins TRBV4-2 and TRBJ2-3, with 11 bases fitting TRBD2. After removal of 1 base from V and 0 bases from J, the junction contained 9 bases not matched to a gene. Germline V CDR1 and CDR2: LGHNA, YNFKEQ. CDR3 length: 19 amino acids. The CDR3 reads CASSQVPTSGGRSTDTQYF. DNA of the CDR3: TGTGCCAGCAGCCAAGTCCCCACTAGCGGGGGTAGGAGCACAGATACGCAGTATTTT.

The chain recombines TRBV4-2 with TRBJ2-7, with 9 bases fitting TRBD1. Unmatched junction bases numbered 7, after V lost 1 base and J lost 3 bases. Germline V gene data show CDR1 as LGHNA and CDR2 as YNFKEQ. The CDR3 is made up of 16 amino acids. The CDR3 sequence: CASSQGRDRGFYEQYF. CDR3 DNA sequence: TGTGCCAGCAGCCAAGGACGCGACAGGGGGTTCTACGAGCAGTACTTC.

CDR3 protein: CAWRGQGDNSGANVLTF. The DNA for the CDR3 is TGTGCCTGGAGGGGACAGGGAGATAACTCTGGGGCCAACGTCCTGACTTTC. The V and J genes are TRBV30 and TRBJ2-6; 9 bases agree with TRBD1. Germline CDR1 GTSNPN, CDR2 SVGIG (reference sequence). The CDR3 consists of 17 residues. V lost 3 bases to trimming and J lost 0 bases; unmatched junction nucleotides: 6.

The chain couples TRBV19 to TRBJ2-5, with D possibly matching TRBD2 (7 bases). Germline CDR1 is LNHDA and CDR2 is SQIVND (reference sequence). The CDR3 contains 16 residues. The ends were cut back, 3 bases at V and 5 bases at J, with 19 bases in the middle. The CDR3 sequence is CASSIGGGPIVETQYF. In nucleotides, the CDR3 is TGTGCCAGTAGTATTGGCGGGGGCCCTATAGTGGAGACCCAGTACTTC.

The V and J genes are TRBV7-3 and TRBJ2-1; D is ambiguous. The germline CDR1 and CDR2 sequences are SGHTA and FQGTGA. V shed 4 bases and J shed 7 bases, with 14 bases lying between them. This CDR3 region has 14 residues. CDR3 sequence (DNA): TGTGCCAGCAGCTCCGATGCGGCTGGGAATGAGCAGTTCTTC. Translated, it gives CASSSDAAGNEQFF.

V and J are TRBV11-2 and TRBJ1-2; D perhaps matches TRBD1 (5 bases). The CDR3 covers 15 residues. The germline CDR1 and CDR2 sequences are SGHAT and FQNNGV. Trimming took off 1 base at V and 1 base at J, with 10 bases between the two ends. The CDR3 coding sequence is TGTGCCAGCAGCTTAGCCCAGGGACTTAACTATGGCTACACCTTC. This codes for CASSLAQGLNYGYTF. The whole variable domain, filled in from reference TRBV11-2 and TRBJ1-2, reads EAGVAQSPRYKIIEKRQSVAFWCNPISGHATLYWYQQILGQGPKLLIQFQNNGVVDDSQLPKDRFSAERLKGVDSTLKIQPAKLEDSAVYLCASSLAQGLNYGYTFGSGTRLTVV.

This chain joins TRBV4-1 and TRBJ1-2; the D is unclear. CDR3 length: 16 amino acids. Germline lookup yields CDR1 MGHRA and CDR2 YSYEKL. Trimming took 0 bases from V and 4 from J, leaving 15 bases between them. The CDR3 DNA reads as TGCGCCAGCAGCCAAGATCCTCCCCCCGGACTCTATGGCTACACCTTC. It specifies CASSQDPPPGLYGYTF.

The chain joins TRBV6-5 to TRBJ2-7, with 9 bases aligning to TRBD1. The CDR3 sequence is 14 residues long. V shed 5 bases, J shed 4 bases, and the junction held 6 bases outside the gene matches. In germline, CDR1 is MNHEY, CDR2 SVGAGI. The CDR3 DNA is TGTGCCAGCAGTGATTCACAGGGGGCTTACGAGCAGTACTTC. Its translation: CASSDSQGAYEQYF.

The chain couples TRBV5-4 to TRBJ2-2; the match to TRBD2 covers 9 bases. V was pared by 2 bases and J by 4 bases, with 6 bases of the junction left unmatched. Germline assignment: CDR1 SGHNT and CDR2 YYREEE (reference sequence). There are 16 residues in the CDR3. The CDR3 sequence: CASSFSGGLVTGELFF. The CDR3 DNA reads TGTGCCAGCAGCTTCAGCGGGGGGCTGGTCACCGGGGAGCTGTTTTTT.

This chain joins TRBV29-1 and TRBJ1-2, with a weak D call TRBD1 (6 bases). The germline V gene has CDR1 SQVTM and CDR2 ANQGSEA. The V end was cut by 4 bases, the J end by 6 bases, with 12 bases between. The CDR3 covers 12 residues. CDR3 amino acids: CSVAGDFDGYTF. CDR3 DNA: TGCAGCGTTGCAGGGGATTTTGATGGCTACACCTTC.

The chain has TRBV27 and TRBJ2-7, with D possibly TRBD1 on 6 matching bases. CDR1 is MNHEY, CDR2 SMNVEV, per germline (reference sequence). The germline V and J ends were trimmed by 4 bases and 3 bases, with 28 bases remaining between them. The CDR3 length is 19 residues. In DNA, the CDR3 is TGTGCCAGCAGTTCATCCGAAATTCCCGACAGGCGAGCCTACTACGAGCAGTACTTC. Translating it yields CASSSSEIPDRRAYYEQYF.

This chain links TRBV29-1 with TRBJ1-2; perhaps TRBD1 as D (5 bases). The germline V gene encodes CDR1 SQVTM and CDR2 ANQGSEA. V gave up 7 bases and J gave up 2 bases, with 23 bases separating them. There are 16 residues in the CDR3. CDR3 nucleotides: TGCAGCGAACGACTAGCCCGAGGGGCGGAGAACTATGGCTACACCTTC. It is translated as CSERLARGAENYGYTF.

V is TRBV4-1 and J is TRBJ2-3, with 8 bases matching TRBD1. The CDR3 sequence is 14 residues long. The germline V gene encodes CDR1 MGHRA and CDR2 YSYEKL. The V segment lost 4 bases and the J segment 4 bases; nucleotides outside the gene matches: 4. DNA of the CDR3: TGCGCCAGCAGCCCAGACAGGGGACCAGATACGCAGTATTTT. This encodes CASSPDRGPDTQYF.

This clone appeared a single time. CDR3 residues: CASSPDPSRPGEQFF. The CDR3 DNA is TGTGCCAGCAGTCCGGATCCATCAAGACCGGGTGAGCAGTTCTTC. The gene calls are TRBV6-4 and TRBJ2-1; the D is unclear. CDR1 MRHNA and CDR2 SNTAGT come from the germline V gene. The CDR3 is 15 residues long. The V and J ends lost 5 bases and 9 bases respectively, with 20 bases between them.

This rearrangement joins TRBV2 to TRBJ2-5; D not resolved. V was shortened by 7 bases and J by 2 bases, with 8 bases between the two germline ends. Germline lookup yields CDR1 SNHLY and CDR2 FYNNEI. This CDR3 comprises 12 residues. The chain's CDR3 is CASNGLQETQYF. The CDR3 DNA reads TGTGCCAGCAACGGGTTACAAGAGACCCAGTACTTC.

The count of this clone is one. This chain uses TRBV5-6 with TRBJ2-1; 15 bases fit TRBD2. CDR1 SGHDT and CDR2 YYEEEE come from the germline V gene. Losses at the gene ends were 2 bases for V and 7 bases for J; bases not matched to a gene: 4. This CDR3 comprises 16 residues. This CDR3 reads CASSFGTSGRQNEQFF. The CDR3 DNA follows: TGTGCCAGCAGCTTCGGGACTAGCGGGAGGCAAAATGAGCAGTTCTTC.